A single T cell receptor beta chain is shown here with its context. The same CDR3 can be traced to other DNA sequences in this sample. CDR1 MNHEY and CDR2 SMNVEV come from the germline V gene (reference sequence). V was shortened by 3 bases and J by 6 bases, with 6 bases between the two germline ends. The CDR3 is 12 amino acids. The entry originates in a study of brain T cells in children with intractable seizures. Sequencing used immunoSEQ multiplex PCR; TCRdb keeps in-frame clones, though not all of them. The data contain about 340,000 clones, roughly 92% of them singletons. Described time point: blood from clinic visit 5 months post-surgery; TSC patient then seizure free.

This TCR derives from a boy younger than two with tuberous sclerosis and intractable seizures. This specimen consisted of peripheral blood, obtained about 5 months after surgery. The chain uses TRBV27 and TRBJ2-1; D not certain. CDR3 bases: TGTGCCAGCAGTTTCTTAGGCAATGAGCAGTTCTTC. Its protein product is CASSFLGNEQFF.